This is a list of T cell receptor beta chains from one sample in a study of blood T cell repertoires in COVID-19. Profiling relied on immunoSEQ multiplex PCR, and the TCRdb table lists in-frame clones only, not all of them. Among about 86,000 clones listed, approximately 79% were seen once. The sample was peripheral blood. These TCRs come from a man between 70 and 80 years old with acute or convalescent COVID-19. CDR3s include the opening cysteine and the closing phenylalanine or tryptophan. D genes are given only for firm matches. Not all rows give a size; the values are once, few, many and, for expanded clones, a class.

14,TRBJ1-1,TRBV29-1,NA,TRBD1,TGCAGCGGAAGTCCGGGACAGGGAGGCACTGAAGCTTTCTTT,CSGSPGQGGTEAFF
15,TRBJ2-3,TRBV5-1,NA,TRBD2,TGCGCCAGCAGCTCCTCTAGCGGGGGCACAGATACGCAGTATTTT,CASSSSSGGTDTQYF
14,TRBJ2-7,TRBV19,few,TRBD1,TGTGCCAGTAGTATGGGGACAGGATTCTACGAGCAGTACTTC,CASSMGTGFYEQYF
15,TRBJ2-3,TRBV2,NA,TRBD1,TGTGCCAGCAGTTTAGGGAATCAGGGGGCAGATACGCAGTATTTT,CASSLGNQGADTQYF
15,TRBJ2-2,TRBV5-1,NA,NA,TGCGCCAGCAGTCCCGGACATTTTGTGCCCGGGGAGCTGTTTTTT,CASSPGHFVPGELFF
16,TRBJ1-2,TRBV2,NA,TRBD1,TGTGCCAGCAGTCCGGGACAGGGATTAATCAACTATGGCTACACCTTC,CASSPGQGLINYGYTF
14,TRBJ1-2,TRBV18,NA,NA,TGTGCCAGCTCCAAGGGAGGAGCTAACTATGGCTACACCTTC,CASSKGGANYGYTF
12,TRBJ2-2,TRBV10-3,NA,NA,TGTGCCATCAGTGATTCCTCCGGGGAGCTGTTTTTT,CAISDSSGELFF
18,TRBJ2-2,TRBV3-1/TRBV3-2,NA,TRBD2,TGTGCCAGCAGCCACCGAAGACTAGCGGGGGGTGGAGCCGGGGAGCTGTTTTTT,CASSHRRLAGGGAGELFF
13,TRBJ1-2,TRBV2,NA,NA,TGTGCCAGCAGTTCTCAGGGAGGCGATGGCTACACCTTC,CASSSQGGDGYTF
13,TRBJ1-5,TRBV3-1/TRBV3-2,NA,NA,TGTGCCAGCAGCCAAGATCGCGGTCAGCCCCAGCATTTT,CASSQDRGQPQHF
13,TRBJ1-1,TRBV29-1,NA,TRBD1,TGCAGCGTGGCGACAGGGACCACCACTGAAGCTTTCTTT,CSVATGTTTEAFF
15,TRBJ1-5,TRBV28,few,TRBD1,TGTGCCAGCAGTTTGACAGGGAGGCCTGAACAGCCCCAGCATTTT,CASSLTGRPEQPQHF
18,TRBJ1-2,TRBV28,NA,NA,TGTGCCAGCAGTTCCATGGGGCCTACGACAATAACTAACTATGGCTACACCTTC,CASSSMGPTTITNYGYTF
15,TRBJ1-6,TRBV7-8,NA,NA,TGTGCCAGCAGCTTAGAAGCCGAAGATAATTCACCCCTCCACTTT,CASSLEAEDNSPLHF
16,TRBJ2-3,TRBV5-6,NA,NA,TGTGCCAGCAGCTTGGCCCGCAGGGTTAACACAGATACGCAGTATTTT,CASSLARRVNTDTQYF
15,TRBJ1-1,TRBV5-1,NA,NA,TGCGCCAGCAGCTTGGCCGGGGGTGCGAACACTGAAGCTTTCTTT,CASSLAGGANTEAFF
11,TRBJ2-5,TRBV2,NA,TRBD1,TGTGCCAGCTCCAGGGGGGAGACCCAGTACTTC,CASSRGETQYF
14,TRBJ1-5,TRBV28,NA,TRBD1,TGTGCCAGCAGCCTGGACAGGGGGCATCAGCCCCAGCATTTT,CASSLDRGHQPQHF
13,TRBJ1-1,TRBV29-1,NA,TRBD1,TGCAGCGTTCAGACAGGGGCTGGCACTGAAGCTTTCTTT,CSVQTGAGTEAFF
14,TRBJ2-5,TRBV5-4,few,TRBD1,TGTGCCAGCAGGTCGGGACAGGGCCGAGAGACCCAGTACTTC,CASRSGQGRETQYF
14,TRBJ2-5,TRBV18,NA,NA,TGTGCCAGCTCACCCGAGACAGGACAAGAGACCCAGTACTTC,CASSPETGQETQYF
14,TRBJ2-3,TRBV2,once,NA,TGTGCCAGCAGTGGCCGCGGAACCACAGATACGCAGTATTTT,CASSGRGTTDTQYF
17,TRBJ1-5,TRBV29-1,NA,NA,TGCAGCGTTGAAGGGTCCCCGACAGGTACACTCAATCAGCCCCAGCATTTT,CSVEGSPTGTLNQPQHF
14,TRBJ2-3,TRBV28,NA,TRBD1,TGTGCCAGCAGTTCCGGGACAGGGAGGGATACGCAGTATTTT,CASSSGTGRDTQYF
16,TRBJ1-5,TRBV6-1,few,NA,TGTGCCAGCAGTGGATGGGGCGCGGGGGGAAATCAGCCCCAGCATTTT,CASSGWGAGGNQPQHF
14,TRBJ1-3,TRBV14,NA,TRBD1,TGTGCCAGCAGCCGACAGGGGCGAGGAAACACCATATATTTT,CASSRQGRGNTIYF
13,TRBJ2-7,TRBV5-1,NA,NA,TGCGCCAGCAGCTCAGGAGGGGCCTACGAGCAGTACTTC,CASSSGGAYEQYF
14,TRBJ2-7,TRBV28,once,NA,TGTGCCAGCAGAAGACAGGGAGGTCCCTACGAGCAGTACTTC,CASRRQGGPYEQYF
15,TRBJ1-3,TRBV3-1/TRBV3-2,NA,NA,TGTGCCAGCAGCCAAGTAGGGAGTTCTGGAAACACCATATATTTT,CASSQVGSSGNTIYF
15,TRBJ1-5,TRBV23-1,NA,TRBD1,TGCGCCAGCAGTCGCCCGACAGGGTTTAGGCAGCCCCAGCATTTT,CASSRPTGFRQPQHF
13,TRBJ1-5,TRBV5-1,NA,NA,TGCGCCAGCAGCTTGGCGGGGAATCAGCCCCAGCATTTT,CASSLAGNQPQHF
15,TRBJ2-5,TRBV6-5,once,TRBD1,TGTGCCAGCAGTCGCCCGGGACAGGGTGGAGAGACCCAGTACTTC,CASSRPGQGGETQYF
13,TRBJ2-1,TRBV7-6,NA,TRBD1,TGTGCCAGCAGCCTAGAGGGACAGGGGGCCCAATTCTTC,CASSLEGQGAQFF
11,TRBJ1-3,TRBV6-6,NA,NA,TGTGCCAGCGCTCTAGGAAACACCATATATTTT,CASALGNTIYF
14,TRBJ1-5,TRBV15,NA,NA,TGTGCCAGCCGCGATTTTTATAGCAATCAGCCCCAGCATTTT,CASRDFYSNQPQHF
14,TRBJ1-4,TRBV5-1,NA,TRBD1,TGCGCCAGCAGCTCGGGACAGGGGAATGAAAAACTGTTTTTT,CASSSGQGNEKLFF
15,TRBJ2-3,TRBV11-3,NA,NA,TGTGCCAGCAGCTTAGATAGGGGTGGCACAGATACGCAGTATTTT,CASSLDRGGTDTQYF
15,TRBJ2-5,TRBV11-2,NA,NA,TGTGCCAGCAGCTTAGGCGGACTACCGGGGGAGACCCAGTACTTC,CASSLGGLPGETQYF
15,TRBJ1-2,TRBV9,NA,NA,TGTGCCAGCAGCCCACCGGGACTGCAGGGCTATGGCTACACCTTC,CASSPPGLQGYGYTF
14,TRBJ1-1,TRBV3-1/TRBV3-2,NA,NA,TGTGCCAGCAGCCCGGGACCGGAGGGCACTGAAGCTTTCTTT,CASSPGPEGTEAFF
13,TRBJ2-1,TRBV7-2,NA,NA,TGTGCCAGCAGCTACCCAGGGTACAATGAGCAGTTCTTC,CASSYPGYNEQFF
15,TRBJ1-1,TRBV9,once,TRBD1,TGTGCCAGCAGCGATCCTCCAGGGGGGAACACTGAAGCTTTCTTT,CASSDPPGGNTEAFF